This TCR beta chain appears in the sequencing data of a study of cytomegalovirus exposure and HLA in healthy donors. Study-wide results and caveats: In a later analysis, donors in an Asian-associated ancestry cluster reportedly had fewer N-insertions in productive TCRs than the cohort mean. Later work showed greater clonal expansion in HLA-associated TCR beta chains than in equally common others. CMV serostatus was the only recorded immune exposure for donors.

V lost 5 bases and J 0 bases, leaving 13 bases between the germline ends. This CDR3 region has 15 residues. Germline assignment: CDR1 SEHNR and CDR2 FQNEAQ (reference sequence). PCR used 60 Vbeta primers and 13 Jbeta primers. Clones were sequenced by immunoSEQ multiplex PCR, and TCRdb holds only the in-frame ones, with some missing. This sample has 190,000 or so clones, with less than 90% found just once. In regard to this clone: Its antigen is not identified.

While unrecorded immune exposures were likely, the donors were nominally healthy when sampled. This chain connects TRBV7-9 to TRBJ1-1; the D is unclear. The material sequenced was PBMCs. The origin of this receptor is a man aged 50 to 59 in good health and CMV-seronegative. The CDR3 reads CASSRFEPMNTEAFF. The CDR3 DNA sequence: TGTGCCAGCAGCCGCTTTGAGCCCATGAACACTGAAGCTTTCTTT.